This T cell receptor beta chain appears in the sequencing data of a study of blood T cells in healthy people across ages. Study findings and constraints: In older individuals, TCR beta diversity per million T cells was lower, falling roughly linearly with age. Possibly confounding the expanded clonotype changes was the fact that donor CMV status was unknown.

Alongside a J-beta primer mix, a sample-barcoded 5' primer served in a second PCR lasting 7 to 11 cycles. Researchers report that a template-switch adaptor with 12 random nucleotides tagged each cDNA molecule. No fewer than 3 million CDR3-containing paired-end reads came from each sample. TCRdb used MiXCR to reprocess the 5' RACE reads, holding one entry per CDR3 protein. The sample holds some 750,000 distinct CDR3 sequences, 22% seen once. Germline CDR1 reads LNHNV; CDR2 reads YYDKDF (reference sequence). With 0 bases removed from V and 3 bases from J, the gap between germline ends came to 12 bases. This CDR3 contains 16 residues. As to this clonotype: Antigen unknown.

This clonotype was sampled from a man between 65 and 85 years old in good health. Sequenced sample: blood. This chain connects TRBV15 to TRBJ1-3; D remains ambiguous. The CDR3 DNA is TGTGCCACCAGCAGAGAAAGTGTTGTGGGTGGAAACACCATATATTTT. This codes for CATSRESVVGGNTIYF. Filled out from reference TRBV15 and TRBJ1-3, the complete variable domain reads DAMVIQNPRYQVTQFGKPVTLSCSQTLNHNVMYWYQQKSSQAPKLLFHYYDKDFNNEADTPDNFQSRRPNTSFCFLDIRSPGLGDTAMYLCATSRESVVGGNTIYFGEGSWLTVV.